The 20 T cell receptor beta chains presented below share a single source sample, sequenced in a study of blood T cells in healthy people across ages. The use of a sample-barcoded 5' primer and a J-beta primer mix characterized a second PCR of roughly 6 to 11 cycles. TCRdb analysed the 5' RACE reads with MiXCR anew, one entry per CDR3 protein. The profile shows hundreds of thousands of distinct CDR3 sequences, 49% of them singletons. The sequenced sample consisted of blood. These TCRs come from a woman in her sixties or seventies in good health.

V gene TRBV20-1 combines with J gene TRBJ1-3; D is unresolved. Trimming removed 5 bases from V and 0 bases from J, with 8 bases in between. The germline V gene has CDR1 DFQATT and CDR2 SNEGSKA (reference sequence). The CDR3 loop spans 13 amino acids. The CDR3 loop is CSAYRNSGNTIYF. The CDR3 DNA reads TGCAGTGCTTATCGTAACTCTGGAAACACCATATATTTT.

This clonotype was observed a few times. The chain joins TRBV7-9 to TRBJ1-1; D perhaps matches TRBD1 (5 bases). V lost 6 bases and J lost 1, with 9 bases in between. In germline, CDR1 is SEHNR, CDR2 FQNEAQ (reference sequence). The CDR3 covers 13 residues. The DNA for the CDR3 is TGTGCCAGCAGATGGACATCGAACACTGAAGCTTTCTTT. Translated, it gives CASRWTSNTEAFF.

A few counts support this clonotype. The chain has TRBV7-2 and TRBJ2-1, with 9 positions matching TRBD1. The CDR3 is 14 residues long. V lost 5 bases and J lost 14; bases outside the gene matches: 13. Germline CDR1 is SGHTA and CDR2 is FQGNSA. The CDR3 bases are TGTGCCAGCAGCCTTAGGGGTGGGGACAGGGTCAAGTTCTTC. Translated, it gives CASSLRGGDRVKFF.

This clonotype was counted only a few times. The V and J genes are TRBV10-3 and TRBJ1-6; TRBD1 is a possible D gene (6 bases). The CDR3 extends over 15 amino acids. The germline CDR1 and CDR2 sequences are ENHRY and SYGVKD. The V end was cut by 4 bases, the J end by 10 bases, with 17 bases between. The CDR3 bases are TGTGCCATCAGTGGGGGGGTCAGGGGATTATCACCCCTCCACTTT. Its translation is CAISGGVRGLSPLHF.

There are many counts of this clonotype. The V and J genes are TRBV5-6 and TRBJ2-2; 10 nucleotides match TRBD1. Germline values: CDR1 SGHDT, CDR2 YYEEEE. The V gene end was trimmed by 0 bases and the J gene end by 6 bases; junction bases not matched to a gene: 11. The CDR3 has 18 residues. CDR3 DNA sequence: TGTGCCAGCAGCTTGGTGGGGACAGGGGCGCGTGAAGCCGGGGAGCTGTTTTTT. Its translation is CASSLVGTGAREAGELFF.

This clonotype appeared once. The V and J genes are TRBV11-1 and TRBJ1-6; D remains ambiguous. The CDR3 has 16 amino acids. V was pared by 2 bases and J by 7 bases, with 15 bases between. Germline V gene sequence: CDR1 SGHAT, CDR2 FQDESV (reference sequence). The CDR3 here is CASSLRDPLWNSPLHF. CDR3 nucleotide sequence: TGTGCCAGCAGCTTAAGAGATCCACTATGGAATTCACCCCTCCACTTT.

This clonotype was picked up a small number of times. The CDR3 DNA follows: TGTGCCAGCAAAGACGGCTACACTGAAGCTTTCTTT. It encodes CASKDGYTEAFF. The V gene is TRBV28, the J gene TRBJ1-1; D gene uncertain. Germline CDR1 and CDR2: MDHEN and SYDVKM. V was cut by 7 bases and J by 3 bases, with 9 bases left in between. This CDR3 spans 12 amino acids.

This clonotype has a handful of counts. DNA for the CDR3: TGCAGTGCTAGAAATAGCGGGAGGATAGGAGATACGCAGTATTTT. Its protein product is CSARNSGRIGDTQYF. This rearrangement joins TRBV20-1 to TRBJ2-3; TRBD2 matches at 10 bases. The trim removed 2 bases at V and 5 bases at J, leaving 7 bases unmatched. The germline gives CDR1 DFQATT, CDR2 SNEGSKA (reference sequence). CDR3 length: 15 amino acids.

CDR3 bases: TGCAGCGTTGATTCGGACAGGGCGTACGAGCAGTACTTC. Its protein product is CSVDSDRAYEQYF. The chain joins TRBV29-1 to TRBJ2-7; 8 bases are a match to TRBD1. J lost 4 bases, V lost 3 bases, and 5 bases had no gene match. Germline V gives CDR1 SQVTM, CDR2 ANQGSEA. This CDR3 comprises 13 residues.

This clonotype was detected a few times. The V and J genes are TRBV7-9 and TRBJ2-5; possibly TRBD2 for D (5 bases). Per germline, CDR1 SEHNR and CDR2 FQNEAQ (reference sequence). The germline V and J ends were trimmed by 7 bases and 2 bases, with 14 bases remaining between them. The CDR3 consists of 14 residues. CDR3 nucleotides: TGTGCCAGCACCAACGGGGTTCTTCAAGAGACCCAGTACTTC. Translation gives CASTNGVLQETQYF.

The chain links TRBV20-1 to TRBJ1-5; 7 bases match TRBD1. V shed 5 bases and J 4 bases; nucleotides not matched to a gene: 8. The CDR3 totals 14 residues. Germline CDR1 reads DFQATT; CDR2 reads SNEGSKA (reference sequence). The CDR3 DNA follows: TGCAGTGCTTCCTCCGACAGGGTTAATCAGCCCCAGCATTTT. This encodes CSASSDRVNQPQHF.

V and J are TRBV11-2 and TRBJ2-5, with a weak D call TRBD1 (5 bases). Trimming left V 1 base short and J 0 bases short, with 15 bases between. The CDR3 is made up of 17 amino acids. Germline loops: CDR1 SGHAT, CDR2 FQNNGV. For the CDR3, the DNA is TGTGCCAGCAGCTTAGCCCCTCGGTGGGGCGACCAAGAGACCCAGTACTTC. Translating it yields CASSLAPRWGDQETQYF.

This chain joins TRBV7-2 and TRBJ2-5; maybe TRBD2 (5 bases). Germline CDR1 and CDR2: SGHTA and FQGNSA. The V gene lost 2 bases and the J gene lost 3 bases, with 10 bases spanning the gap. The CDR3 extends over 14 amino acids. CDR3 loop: CASSLQEGKETQYF. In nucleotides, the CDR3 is TGTGCCAGCAGCTTACAAGAGGGAAAAGAGACCCAGTACTTC.

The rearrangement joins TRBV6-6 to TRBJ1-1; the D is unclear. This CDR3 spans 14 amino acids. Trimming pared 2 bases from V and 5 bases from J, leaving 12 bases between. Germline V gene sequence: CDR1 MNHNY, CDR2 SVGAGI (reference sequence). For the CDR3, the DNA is TGTGCCAGCAGTTACAACAAGGTGGGGACTGAAGCTTTCTTT. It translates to CASSYNKVGTEAFF.

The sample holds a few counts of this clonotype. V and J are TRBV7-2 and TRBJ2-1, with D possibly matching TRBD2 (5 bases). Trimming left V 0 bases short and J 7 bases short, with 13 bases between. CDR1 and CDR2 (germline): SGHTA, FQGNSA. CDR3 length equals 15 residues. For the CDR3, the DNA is TGTGCCAGCAGCTTAGCCACGGGAAGGTGGAATGAGCAGTTCTTC. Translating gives CASSLATGRWNEQFF.

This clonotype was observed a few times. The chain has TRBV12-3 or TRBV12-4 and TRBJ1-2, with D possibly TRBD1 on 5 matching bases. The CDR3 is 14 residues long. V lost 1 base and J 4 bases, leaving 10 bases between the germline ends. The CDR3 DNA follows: TGTGCCAGCAGTTTAGAGGCAGGGAGCTATGGCTACACCTTC. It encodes CASSLEAGSYGYTF.

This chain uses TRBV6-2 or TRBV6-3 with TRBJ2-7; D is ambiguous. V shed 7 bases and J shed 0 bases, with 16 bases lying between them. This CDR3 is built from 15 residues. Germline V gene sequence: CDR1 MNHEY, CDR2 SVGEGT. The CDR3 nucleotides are TGTGCCAGCACCCCAGTTACAGCTCTCTCCTACGAGCAGTACTTC. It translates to CASTPVTALSYEQYF.

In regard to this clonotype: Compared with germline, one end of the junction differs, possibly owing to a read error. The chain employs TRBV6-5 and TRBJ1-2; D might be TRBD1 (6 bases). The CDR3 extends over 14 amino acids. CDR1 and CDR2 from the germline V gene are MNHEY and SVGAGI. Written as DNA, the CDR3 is TGTGCCAGCAGTAAACAGGGAGGTAACCATGGCTACACCTTC. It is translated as CASSKQGGNHGYTF.

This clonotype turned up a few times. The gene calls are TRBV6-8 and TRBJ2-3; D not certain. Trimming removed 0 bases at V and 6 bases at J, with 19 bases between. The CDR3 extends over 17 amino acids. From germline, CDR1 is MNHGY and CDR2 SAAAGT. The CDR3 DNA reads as TGTGCCAGCAGTTACTCGTTGGGGAACCTACTCGAGGATACGCAGTATTTT. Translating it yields CASSYSLGNLLEDTQYF.

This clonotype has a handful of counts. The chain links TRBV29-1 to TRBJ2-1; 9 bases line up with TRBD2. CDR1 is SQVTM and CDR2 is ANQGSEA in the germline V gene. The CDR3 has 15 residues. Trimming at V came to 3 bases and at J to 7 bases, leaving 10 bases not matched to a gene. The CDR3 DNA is TGCAGCGTTGAGGAGGCGGGGGGGCAAATTAATGAGCAGTTCTTC. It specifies CSVEEAGGQINEQFF.